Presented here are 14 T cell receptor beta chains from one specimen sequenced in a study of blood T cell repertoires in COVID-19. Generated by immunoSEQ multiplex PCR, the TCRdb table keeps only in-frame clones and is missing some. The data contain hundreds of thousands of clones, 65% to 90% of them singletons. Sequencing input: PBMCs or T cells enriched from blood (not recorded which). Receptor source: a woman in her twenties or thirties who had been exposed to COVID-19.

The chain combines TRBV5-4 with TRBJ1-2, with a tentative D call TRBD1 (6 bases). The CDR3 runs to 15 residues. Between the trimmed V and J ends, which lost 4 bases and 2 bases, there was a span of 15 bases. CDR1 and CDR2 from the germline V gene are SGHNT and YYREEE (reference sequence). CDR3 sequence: CASSLFTGTNYGYTF. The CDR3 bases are TGTGCCAGCAGCCTGTTTACTGGGACAAACTATGGCTACACCTTC.

In DNA form, the CDR3 reads TGTGCCAGCAGTTCCAGGGCCTCGGGTTTTTACGAGCAGTACTTC. This codes for CASSSRASGFYEQYF. The V and J genes are TRBV27 and TRBJ2-7; D may be TRBD1 (5 bases). CDR1 MNHEY and CDR2 SMNVEV come from the germline V gene (reference sequence). CDR3 length: 15 residues. Trimming removed 4 bases at V and 4 bases at J, with 17 bases between.

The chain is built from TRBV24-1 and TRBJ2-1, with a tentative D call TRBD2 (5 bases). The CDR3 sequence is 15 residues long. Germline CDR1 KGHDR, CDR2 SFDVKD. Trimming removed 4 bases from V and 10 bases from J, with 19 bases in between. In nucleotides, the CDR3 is TGTGCCACCAGTGAATCATACGGCAGGCGGGTCGAGCAGTTCTTC. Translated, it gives CATSESYGRRVEQFF.

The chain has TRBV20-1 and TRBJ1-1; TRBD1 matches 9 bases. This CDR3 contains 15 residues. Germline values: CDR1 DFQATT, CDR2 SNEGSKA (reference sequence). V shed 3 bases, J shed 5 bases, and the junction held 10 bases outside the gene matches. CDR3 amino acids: CSASVPQGAGTEAFF. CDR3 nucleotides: TGCAGTGCTAGTGTCCCACAGGGGGCGGGAACTGAAGCTTTCTTT.

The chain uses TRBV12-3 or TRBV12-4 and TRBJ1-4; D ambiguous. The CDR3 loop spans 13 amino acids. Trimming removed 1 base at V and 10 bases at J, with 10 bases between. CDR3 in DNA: TGTGCCAGCAGTTTAGGCGTCACCTCAAAACTGTTTTTT. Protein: CASSLGVTSKLFF.

The CDR3: CSVSHRAEAFF. CDR3 sequence (DNA): TGCAGCGTTTCACACAGGGCTGAAGCTTTCTTT. J is TRBJ1-1 and V is TRBV29-1, with D possibly matching TRBD1 (6 bases). CDR1 and CDR2 from the germline V gene are SQVTM and ANQGSEA. The CDR3 sequence is 11 residues long. V lost 5 bases, J lost 6 bases, and 10 bases lay in between.

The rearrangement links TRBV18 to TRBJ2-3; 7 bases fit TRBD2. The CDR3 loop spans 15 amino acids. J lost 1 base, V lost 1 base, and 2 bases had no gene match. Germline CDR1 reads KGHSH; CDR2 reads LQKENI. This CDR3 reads CASSPRAGGTDTQYF. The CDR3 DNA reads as TGTGCCAGCTCACCACGTGCGGGGGGCACAGATACGCAGTATTTT.

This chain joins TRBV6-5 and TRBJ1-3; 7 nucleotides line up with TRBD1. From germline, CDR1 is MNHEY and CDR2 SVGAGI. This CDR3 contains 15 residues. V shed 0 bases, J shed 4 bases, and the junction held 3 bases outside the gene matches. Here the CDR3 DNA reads TGTGCCAGCAGTTACTCGGACAGGCCGGGAAACACCATATATTTT. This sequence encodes CASSYSDRPGNTIYF.

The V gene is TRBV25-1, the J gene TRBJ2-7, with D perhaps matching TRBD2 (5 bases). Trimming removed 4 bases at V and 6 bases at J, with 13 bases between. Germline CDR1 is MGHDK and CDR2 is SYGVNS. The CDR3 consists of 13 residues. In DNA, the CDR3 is TGTGCCAGCAGTGTAAGAGGGTTCGGCGAGCAGTACTTC. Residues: CASSVRGFGEQYF.

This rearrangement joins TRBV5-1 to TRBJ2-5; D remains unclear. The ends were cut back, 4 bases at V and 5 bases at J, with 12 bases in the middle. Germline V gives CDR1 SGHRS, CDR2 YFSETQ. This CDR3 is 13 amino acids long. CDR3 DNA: TGCGCCAGCAGCGAGTCGGTTTTGGAGACCCAGTACTTC. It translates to CASSESVLETQYF.

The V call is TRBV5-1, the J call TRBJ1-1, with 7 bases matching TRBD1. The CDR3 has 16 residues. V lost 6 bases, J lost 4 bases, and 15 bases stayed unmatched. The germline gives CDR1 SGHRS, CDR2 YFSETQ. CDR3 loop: CASTQGRGGASTEAFF. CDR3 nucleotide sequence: TGCGCCAGCACACAGGGGAGAGGGGGCGCGAGCACTGAAGCTTTCTTT.

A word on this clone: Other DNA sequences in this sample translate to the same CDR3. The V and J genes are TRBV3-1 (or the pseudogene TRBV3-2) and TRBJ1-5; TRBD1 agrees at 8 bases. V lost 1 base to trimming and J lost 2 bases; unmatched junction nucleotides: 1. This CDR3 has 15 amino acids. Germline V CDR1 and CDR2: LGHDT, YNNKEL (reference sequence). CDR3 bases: TGTGCCAGCAGCCAAGGGGGACAGGGCAATCAGCCCCAGCATTTT. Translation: CASSQGGQGNQPQHF.

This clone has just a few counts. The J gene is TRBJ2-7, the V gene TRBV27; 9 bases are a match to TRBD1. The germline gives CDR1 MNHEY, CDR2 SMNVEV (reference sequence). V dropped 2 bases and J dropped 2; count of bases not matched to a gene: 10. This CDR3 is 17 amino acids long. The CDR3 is CASSLKFGDRAAYEQYF. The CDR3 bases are TGTGCCAGCAGTTTAAAGTTTGGGGACAGGGCAGCCTACGAGCAGTACTTC.

The CDR3 protein is CASSELLANYNSPLHF. The CDR3 bases are TGTGCCAGCAGTGAATTGCTTGCTAACTATAATTCACCCCTCCACTTT. The V gene is TRBV6-1, the J gene TRBJ1-6; D gene uncertain. The V end was cut by 2 bases, the J end by 3 bases, with 11 bases between. Germline V lookup: CDR1 MNHNS, CDR2 SASEGT. This CDR3 comprises 16 residues.